This T cell receptor beta chain was captured by sequencing in a study of T cells in Graves' hyperthyroidism and ophthalmopathy. This clonotype appeared once. Its matching antigen is unknown. Orbital computed tomography, thyroid ultrasound, serum thyroxine and TRAb, and clinical symptoms together informed the diagnoses. RNA transcripts provided the source from which TCR beta CDR3 regions were amplified. RT-PCR in the first round (using the HTBI primer set) targeted the TCR CDR3. Using its own MiXCR run on the multiplex PCR reads, TCRdb lists one record per CDR3 protein. The sample has approximately 640,000 distinct CDR3 sequences, approximately 15% seen once. Whole-study results and caveats: Most clonotypes expanded in the thyroid (above 0.001) were also present in blood. Ophthalmopathy and stable hyperthyroidism were told apart by a 13 V-J model.

V dropped 4 bases and J dropped 7 bases, with 16 bases sitting between them. The CDR3 is 14 residues long. Germline V gene sequence: CDR1 WNHNN, CDR2 SYGVQD (reference sequence). The rearrangement links TRBV10-1 to TRBJ2-5; D not resolved. The TCR comes from a man aged 45 to 65 with Graves' hyperthyroidism. Material: blood. CDR3 sequence reads: CASSGDRRVATQYF. CDR3 sequence (DNA): TGCGCCAGCAGTGGAGATAGAAGGGTGGCGACCCAGTACTTC.